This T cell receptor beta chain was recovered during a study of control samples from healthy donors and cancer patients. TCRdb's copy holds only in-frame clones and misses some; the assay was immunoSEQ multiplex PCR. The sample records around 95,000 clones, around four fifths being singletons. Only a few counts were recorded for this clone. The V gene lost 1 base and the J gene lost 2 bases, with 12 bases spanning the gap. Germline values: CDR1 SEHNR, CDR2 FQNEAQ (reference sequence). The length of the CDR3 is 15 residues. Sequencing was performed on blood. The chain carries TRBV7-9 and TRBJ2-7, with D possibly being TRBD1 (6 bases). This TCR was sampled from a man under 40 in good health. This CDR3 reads CASSLEGTPAYEQYF. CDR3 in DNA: TGTGCCAGCAGCTTAGAGGGGACACCTGCCTACGAGCAGTACTTC. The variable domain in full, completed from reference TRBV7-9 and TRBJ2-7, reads DTGVSQNPRHKITKRGQNVTFRCDPISEHNRLYWYRQTLGQGPEFLTYFQNEAQLEKSRLLSDRFSAERPKGSFSTLEIQRTEQGDSAMYLCASSLEGTPAYEQYFGPGTRLTVT.